Presented here are 10 T cell receptor beta chains from one specimen sequenced in a study of cytomegalovirus exposure and HLA in healthy donors. The PCR employed 60 Vbeta primers together with 13 Jbeta primers. Measured with immunoSEQ multiplex PCR; TCRdb has only the in-frame clones, and not every one. The data contain 85,000 to 120,000 clones, roughly 82% of them singletons. Sequencing used PBMCs. The source of these receptors is a woman in her forties or fifties in good health and CMV-seropositive.

The CDR3 is CASSPQPRAYEQYF. The CDR3 DNA follows: TGTGCCAGCTCACCCCAGCCCAGGGCCTACGAGCAGTACTTC. The gene calls are TRBV18 and TRBJ2-7, with D perhaps matching TRBD1 (5 bases). Trimming cost V 3 bases and J 2 bases, with 11 bases left between them. Germline CDR1 is KGHSH and CDR2 is LQKENI. CDR3 length equals 14 residues.

The V and J genes are TRBV4-3 and TRBJ1-1; D is perhaps TRBD1 (6 bases). V lost 0 bases, J lost 2 bases, and 13 bases lay in between. The germline V gene has CDR1 LGHNA and CDR2 YSLEER. CDR3 size: 16 residues. This CDR3 reads CASSQEPGGPNTEAFF. For the CDR3, the DNA is TGCGCCAGCAGCCAAGAACCCGGGGGGCCAAACACTGAAGCTTTCTTT.

The chain links TRBV7-8 to TRBJ2-7, with TRBD1 matching over 7 bases. The CDR3 spans 15 residues. Germline CDR1 and CDR2: SGHVS and FQNEAQ. V gave up 2 bases and J gave up 4 bases; unmatched junction bases: 8. Here the CDR3 reads CASSLSQGDRYEQYF. CDR3 DNA: TGTGCCAGCAGCTTATCGCAGGGGGATCGGTACGAGCAGTACTTC.

The chain recombines TRBV19 with TRBJ1-2; possibly TRBD1 for D (5 bases). Trimming shortened V by 4 bases and J by 2 bases, and 8 bases separated the two germline ends. The length of the CDR3 is 13 residues. Germline lookup yields CDR1 LNHDA and CDR2 SQIVND (reference sequence). As DNA, the CDR3 is TGTGCCAGTAGTACCACAGGAAACTATGGCTACACCTTC. Translation: CASSTTGNYGYTF. Variable domain in full (rest from reference TRBV19 and TRBJ1-2): DGGITQSPKYLFRKEGQNVTLSCEQNLNHDAMYWYRQDPGQGLRLIYYSQIVNDFQKGDIAEGYSVSREKKESFPLTVTSAQKNPTAFYLCASSTTGNYGYTFGSGTRLTVV.

This clone was seen once. The genes are TRBV5-4 and TRBJ1-6; TRBD1 matches 8 bases. CDR3 length equals 14 residues. V dropped 5 bases and J dropped 10; count of bases not matched to a gene: 8. The germline V gene encodes CDR1 SGHNT and CDR2 YYREEE (reference sequence). The CDR3 nucleotides are TGTGCCAGCAGTCGTGACTCAGGGGGCTCACCCCTCCACTTT. Translating it yields CASSRDSGGSPLHF.

This chain connects TRBV6-5 to TRBJ1-1, with TRBD1 matching 11 bases. Germline CDR1 reads MNHEY; CDR2 reads SVGAGI. The V and J ends lost 2 bases and 5 bases, in that order; junction bases with no gene match: 1. This CDR3 has 14 residues. The CDR3 protein is CASSYGTGGTEAFF. The CDR3 region has the DNA TGTGCCAGCAGTTACGGGACAGGGGGTACTGAAGCTTTCTTT.

V gene TRBV28 combines with J gene TRBJ1-2, with TRBD1 as a possible D gene (5 bases). This CDR3 has 15 amino acids. V lost 3 bases and J 7 bases, leaving 18 bases between the germline ends. Germline assignment: CDR1 MDHEN and CDR2 SYDVKM. CDR3 bases: TGTGCCAGCAGTTTTGGGACCGCCAACGGGGGTGGCTACACCTTC. Residues: CASSFGTANGGGYTF.

This clone was seen a handful of times. The chain employs TRBV5-1 and TRBJ2-3; 7 bases are a match to TRBD1. The CDR3 is 15 residues long. V trimming: 4 bases; J trimming: 1 base; junction bases outside the gene matches: 6. The germline V gene encodes CDR1 SGHRS and CDR2 YFSETQ. For the CDR3, the DNA is TGCGCCAGCAGCCAGGGGGACAGCCGCACAGATACGCAGTATTTT. This gives the protein CASSQGDSRTDTQYF.

The rearrangement joins TRBV5-1 to TRBJ1-1, with 10 bases identical to TRBD1. This CDR3 comprises 16 residues. Germline lookup yields CDR1 SGHRS and CDR2 YFSETQ. J lost 4 bases, V lost 4 bases, and 10 bases had no gene match. CDR3 residues: CASSKTGGGHSTEAFF. The DNA for the CDR3 is TGCGCCAGCAGCAAGACAGGGGGCGGGCACTCCACTGAAGCTTTCTTT.

The V gene is TRBV5-4, the J gene TRBJ2-3; D is ambiguous. The V gene lost 4 bases and the J gene lost 0 bases, with 15 bases spanning the gap. The CDR3 has 16 residues. Germline CDR1 and CDR2: SGHNT and YYREEE (reference sequence). The CDR3 region has the DNA TGTGCCAGCAGCCCTGGGCCAATTACTAGCACAGATACGCAGTATTTT. This encodes CASSPGPITSTDTQYF.